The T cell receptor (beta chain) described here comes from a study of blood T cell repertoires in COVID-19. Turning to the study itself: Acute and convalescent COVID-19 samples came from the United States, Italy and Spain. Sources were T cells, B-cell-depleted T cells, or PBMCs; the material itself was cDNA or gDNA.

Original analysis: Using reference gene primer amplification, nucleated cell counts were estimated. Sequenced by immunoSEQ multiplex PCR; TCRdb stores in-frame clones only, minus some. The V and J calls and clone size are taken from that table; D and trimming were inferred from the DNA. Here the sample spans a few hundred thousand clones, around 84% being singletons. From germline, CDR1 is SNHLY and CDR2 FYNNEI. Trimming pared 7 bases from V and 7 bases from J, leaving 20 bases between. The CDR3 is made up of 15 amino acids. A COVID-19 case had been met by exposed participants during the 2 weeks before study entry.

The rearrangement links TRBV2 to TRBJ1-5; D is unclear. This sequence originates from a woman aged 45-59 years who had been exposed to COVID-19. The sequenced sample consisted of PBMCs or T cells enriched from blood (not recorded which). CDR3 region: CASTRVGGSGQPQHF. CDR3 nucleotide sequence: TGTGCCAGCACCCGAGTGGGTGGGTCGGGGCAGCCCCAGCATTTT. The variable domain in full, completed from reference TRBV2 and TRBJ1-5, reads EPEVTQTPSHQVTQMGQEVILRCVPISNHLYFYWYRQILGQKVEFLVSFYNNEISEKSEIFDDQFSVERPDGSNFTLKIRSTKLEDSAMYFCASTRVGGSGQPQHFGDGTRLSIL.